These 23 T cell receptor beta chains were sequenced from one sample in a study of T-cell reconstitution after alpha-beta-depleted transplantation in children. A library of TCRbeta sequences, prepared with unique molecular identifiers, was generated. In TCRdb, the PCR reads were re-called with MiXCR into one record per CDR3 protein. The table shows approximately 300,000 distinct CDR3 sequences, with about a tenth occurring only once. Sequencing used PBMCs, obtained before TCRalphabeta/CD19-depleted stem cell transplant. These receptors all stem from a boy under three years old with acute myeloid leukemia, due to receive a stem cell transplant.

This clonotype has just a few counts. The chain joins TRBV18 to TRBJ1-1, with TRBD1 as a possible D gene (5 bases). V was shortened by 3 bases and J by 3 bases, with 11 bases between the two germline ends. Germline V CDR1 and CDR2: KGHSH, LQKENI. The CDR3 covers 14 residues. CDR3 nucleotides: TGTGCCAGCTCACCTGAATCGGGGGACACTGAAGCTTTCTTT. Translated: CASSPESGDTEAFF.

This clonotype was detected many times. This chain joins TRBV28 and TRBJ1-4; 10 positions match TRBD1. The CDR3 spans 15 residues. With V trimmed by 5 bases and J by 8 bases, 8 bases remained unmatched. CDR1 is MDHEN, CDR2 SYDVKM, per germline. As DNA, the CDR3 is TGTGCCAGCAGTCCCTCAGGACAGGGGGGGGAAAAACTGTTTTTT. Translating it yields CASSPSGQGGEKLFF.

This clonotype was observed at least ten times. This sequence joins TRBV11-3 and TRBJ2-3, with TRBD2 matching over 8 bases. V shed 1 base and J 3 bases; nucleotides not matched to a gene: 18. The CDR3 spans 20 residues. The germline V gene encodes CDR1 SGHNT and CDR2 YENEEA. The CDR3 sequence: CASSLGGTRGAPPGTDTQYF. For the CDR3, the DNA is TGTGCCAGCAGCTTAGGAGGGACGCGGGGGGCTCCCCCGGGAACAGATACGCAGTATTTT.

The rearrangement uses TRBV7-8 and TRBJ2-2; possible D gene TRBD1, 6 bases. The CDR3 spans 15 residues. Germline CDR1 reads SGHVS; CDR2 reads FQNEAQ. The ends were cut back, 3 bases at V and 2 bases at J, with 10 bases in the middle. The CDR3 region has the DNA TGTGCCAGCAGCTTCGACAGGAGTAACACCGGGGAGCTGTTTTTT. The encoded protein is CASSFDRSNTGELFF. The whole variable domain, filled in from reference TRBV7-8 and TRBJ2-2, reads GAGVSQSPRYKVAKRGQDVALRCDPISGHVSLFWYQQALGQGPEFLTYFQNEAQLDKSGLPSDRFFAERPEGSVSTLKIQRTQQEDSAVYLCASSFDRSNTGELFFGEGSRLTVL.

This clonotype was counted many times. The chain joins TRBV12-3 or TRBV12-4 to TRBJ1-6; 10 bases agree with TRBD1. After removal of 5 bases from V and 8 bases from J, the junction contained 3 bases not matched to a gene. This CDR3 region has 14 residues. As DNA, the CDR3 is TGTGCCAGCAGTCTCGGGACAGGGGATTCACCCCTCCACTTT. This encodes CASSLGTGDSPLHF.

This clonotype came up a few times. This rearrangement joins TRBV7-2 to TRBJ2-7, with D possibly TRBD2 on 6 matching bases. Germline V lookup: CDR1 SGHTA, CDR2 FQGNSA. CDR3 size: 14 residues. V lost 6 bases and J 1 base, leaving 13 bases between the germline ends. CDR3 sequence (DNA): TGTGCCAGCAGACCCGGGACTGCTTCCTACGAGCAGTACTTC. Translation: CASRPGTASYEQYF.

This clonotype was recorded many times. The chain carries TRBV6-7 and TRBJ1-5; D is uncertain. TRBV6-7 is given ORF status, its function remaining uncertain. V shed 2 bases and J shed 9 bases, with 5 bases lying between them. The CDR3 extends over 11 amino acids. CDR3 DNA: TGTGCCAGCAGTTACCGCAGGCCCCAGCATTTT. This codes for CASSYRRPQHF.

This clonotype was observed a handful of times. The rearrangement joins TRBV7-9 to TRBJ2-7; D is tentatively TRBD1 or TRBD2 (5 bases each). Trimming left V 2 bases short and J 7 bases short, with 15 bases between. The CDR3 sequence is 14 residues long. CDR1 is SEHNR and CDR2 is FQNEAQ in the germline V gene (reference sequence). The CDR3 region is CASSLNPGTPEQYF. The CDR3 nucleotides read TGTGCCAGCAGCTTAAATCCCGGGACCCCGGAGCAGTACTTC.

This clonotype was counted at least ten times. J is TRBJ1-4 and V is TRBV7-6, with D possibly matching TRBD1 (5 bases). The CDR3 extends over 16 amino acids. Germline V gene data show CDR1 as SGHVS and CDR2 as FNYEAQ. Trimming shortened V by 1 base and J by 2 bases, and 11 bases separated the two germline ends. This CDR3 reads CASSLERGFTNEKLFF. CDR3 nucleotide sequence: TGTGCCAGCAGCTTAGAACGGGGGTTCACTAATGAAAAACTGTTTTTT.

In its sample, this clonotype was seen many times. The CDR3: CASSLRLSSSGANVLTF. The CDR3 DNA sequence: TGTGCCAGCAGTCTTAGACTATCCAGCTCTGGGGCCAACGTCCTGACTTTC. The chain is built from TRBV28 and TRBJ2-6; perhaps TRBD2 as D (5 bases). The CDR3 is made up of 17 amino acids. V shed 5 bases and J shed 0 bases, with 14 bases lying between them. In germline, CDR1 is MDHEN, CDR2 SYDVKM.

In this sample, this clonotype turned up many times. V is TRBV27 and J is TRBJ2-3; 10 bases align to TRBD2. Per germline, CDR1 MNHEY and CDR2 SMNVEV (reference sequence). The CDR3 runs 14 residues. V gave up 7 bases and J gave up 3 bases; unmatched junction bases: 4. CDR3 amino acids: CASTPGLATDTQYF. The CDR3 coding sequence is TGTGCCAGCACCCCGGGACTAGCGACAGATACGCAGTATTTT.

The CDR3 reads CASSLSWTSGSTDTQYF. DNA for the CDR3: TGTGCCAGCAGTTTAAGCTGGACTAGCGGATCCACAGATACGCAGTATTTT. This chain uses TRBV28 with TRBJ2-3, with 10 bases identical to TRBD2. There are 17 residues in the CDR3. V lost 2 bases, J lost 2 bases, and 7 bases stayed unmatched. Germline assignment: CDR1 MDHEN and CDR2 SYDVKM.

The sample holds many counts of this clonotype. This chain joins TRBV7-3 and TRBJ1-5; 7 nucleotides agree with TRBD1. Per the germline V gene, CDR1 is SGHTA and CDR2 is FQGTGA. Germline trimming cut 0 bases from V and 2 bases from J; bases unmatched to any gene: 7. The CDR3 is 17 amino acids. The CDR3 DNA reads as TGTGCCAGCAGCTTAACGCCAAACGACAGGGGCAATCAGCCCCAGCATTTT. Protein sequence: CASSLTPNDRGNQPQHF. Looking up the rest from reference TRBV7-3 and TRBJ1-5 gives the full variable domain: GAGVSQTPSNKVTEKGKYVELRCDPISGHTALYWYRQSLGQGPEFLIYFQGTGAADDSGLPNDRFFAVRPEGSVSTLKIQRTERGDSAVYLCASSLTPNDRGNQPQHFGDGTRLSIL.

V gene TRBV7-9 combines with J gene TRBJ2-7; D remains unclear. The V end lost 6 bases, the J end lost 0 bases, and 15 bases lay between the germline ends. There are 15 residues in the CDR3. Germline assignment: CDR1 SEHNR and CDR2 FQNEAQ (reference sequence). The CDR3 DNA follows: TGTGCCAGCAGTTCAGAAGGGTACTACTCCTACGAGCAGTACTTC. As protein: CASSSEGYYSYEQYF.

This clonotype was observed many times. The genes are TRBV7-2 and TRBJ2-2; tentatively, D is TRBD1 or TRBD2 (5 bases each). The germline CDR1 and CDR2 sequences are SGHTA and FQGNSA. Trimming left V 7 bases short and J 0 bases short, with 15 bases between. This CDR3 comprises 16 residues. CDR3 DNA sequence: TGTGCCAGCACCGAGGACGGGGACCCGAACACCGGGGAGCTGTTTTTT. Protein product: CASTEDGDPNTGELFF.

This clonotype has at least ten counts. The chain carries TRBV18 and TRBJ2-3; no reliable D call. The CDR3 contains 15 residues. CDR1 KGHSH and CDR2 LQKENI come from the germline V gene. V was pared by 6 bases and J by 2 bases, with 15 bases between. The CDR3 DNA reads TGTGCCAGCTCCCCCCAGAAGCCCGTCACAGATACGCAGTATTTT. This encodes CASSPQKPVTDTQYF.

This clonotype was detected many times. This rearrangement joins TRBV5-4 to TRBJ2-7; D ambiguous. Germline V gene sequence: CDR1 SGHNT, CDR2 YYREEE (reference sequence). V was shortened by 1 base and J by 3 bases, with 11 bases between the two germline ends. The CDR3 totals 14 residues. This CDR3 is CASSLKTNSYEQYF. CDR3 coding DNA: TGTGCCAGCAGCTTGAAAACAAACAGCTACGAGCAGTACTTC. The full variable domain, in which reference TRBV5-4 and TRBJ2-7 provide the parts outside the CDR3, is ETGVTQSPTHLIKTRGQQVTLRCSSQSGHNTVSWYQQALGQGPQFIFQYYREEENGRGNFPPRFSGLQFPNYSSELNVNALELDDSALYLCASSLKTNSYEQYFGPGTRLTVT.

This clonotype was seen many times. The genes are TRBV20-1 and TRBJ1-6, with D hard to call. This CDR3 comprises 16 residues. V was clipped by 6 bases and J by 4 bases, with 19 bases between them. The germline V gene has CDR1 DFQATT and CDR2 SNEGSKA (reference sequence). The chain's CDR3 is CSAYRVGKGYNSPLHF. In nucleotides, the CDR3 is TGCAGTGCCTATCGGGTGGGGAAGGGTTATAATTCACCCCTCCACTTT.

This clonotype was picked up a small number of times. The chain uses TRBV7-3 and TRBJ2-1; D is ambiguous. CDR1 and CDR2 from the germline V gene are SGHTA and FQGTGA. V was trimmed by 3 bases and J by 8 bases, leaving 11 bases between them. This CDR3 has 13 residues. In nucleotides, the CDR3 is TGTGCCAGCAGCTTGTTTCTCAGCGATGAGCAGTTCTTC. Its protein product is CASSLFLSDEQFF.

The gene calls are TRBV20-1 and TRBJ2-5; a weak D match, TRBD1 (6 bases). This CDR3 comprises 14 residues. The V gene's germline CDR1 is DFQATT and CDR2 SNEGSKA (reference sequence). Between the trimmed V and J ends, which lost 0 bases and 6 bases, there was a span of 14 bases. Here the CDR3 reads CSARDATGWKTQYF. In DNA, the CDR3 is TGCAGTGCTAGAGACGCAACAGGGTGGAAGACCCAGTACTTC.

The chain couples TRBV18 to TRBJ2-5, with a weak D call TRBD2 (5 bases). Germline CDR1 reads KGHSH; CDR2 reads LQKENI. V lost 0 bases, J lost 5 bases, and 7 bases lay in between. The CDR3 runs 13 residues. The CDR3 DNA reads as TGTGCCAGCTCACCACCACTAGTGGAGACCCAGTACTTC. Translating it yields CASSPPLVETQYF. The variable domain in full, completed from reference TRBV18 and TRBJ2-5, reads NAGVMQNPRHLVRRRGQEARLRCSPMKGHSHVYWYRQLPEEGLKFMVYLQKENIIDESGMPKERFSAEFPKEGPSILRIQQVVRGDSAAYFCASSPPLVETQYFGPGTRLLVL.

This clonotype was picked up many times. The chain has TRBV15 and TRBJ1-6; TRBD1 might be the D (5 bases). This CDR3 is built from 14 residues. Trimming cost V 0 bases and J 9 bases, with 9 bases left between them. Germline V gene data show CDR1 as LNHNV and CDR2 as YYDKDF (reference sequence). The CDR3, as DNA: TGTGCCACCAGCAGAGATAGCGGGGGTTCACCCCTCCACTTT. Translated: CATSRDSGGSPLHF.

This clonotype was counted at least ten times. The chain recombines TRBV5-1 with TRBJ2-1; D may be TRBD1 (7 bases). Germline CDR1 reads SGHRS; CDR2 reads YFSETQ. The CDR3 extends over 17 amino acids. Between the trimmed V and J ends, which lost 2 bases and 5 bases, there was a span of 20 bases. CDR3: CASSFTLQGGRNNEQFF. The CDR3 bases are TGCGCCAGCAGCTTCACCCTTCAGGGGGGCCGGAACAATGAGCAGTTCTTC. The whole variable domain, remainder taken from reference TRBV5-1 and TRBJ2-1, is KAGVTQTPRYLIKTRGQQVTLSCSPISGHRSVSWYQQTPGQGLQFLFEYFSETQRNKGNFPGRFSGRQFSNSRSEMNVSTLELGDSALYLCASSFTLQGGRNNEQFFGPGTRLTVL.